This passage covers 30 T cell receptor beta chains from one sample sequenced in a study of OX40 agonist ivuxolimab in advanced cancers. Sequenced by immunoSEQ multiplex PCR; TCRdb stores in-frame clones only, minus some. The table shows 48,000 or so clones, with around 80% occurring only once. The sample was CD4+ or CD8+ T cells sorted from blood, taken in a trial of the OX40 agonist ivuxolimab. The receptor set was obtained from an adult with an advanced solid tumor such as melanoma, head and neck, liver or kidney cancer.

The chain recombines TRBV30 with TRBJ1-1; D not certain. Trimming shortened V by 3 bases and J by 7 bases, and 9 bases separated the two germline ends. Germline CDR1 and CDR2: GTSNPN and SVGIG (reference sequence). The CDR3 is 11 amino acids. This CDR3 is CAWSGQLEAFF. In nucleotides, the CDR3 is TGTGCCTGGAGCGGGCAGCTTGAAGCTTTCTTT.

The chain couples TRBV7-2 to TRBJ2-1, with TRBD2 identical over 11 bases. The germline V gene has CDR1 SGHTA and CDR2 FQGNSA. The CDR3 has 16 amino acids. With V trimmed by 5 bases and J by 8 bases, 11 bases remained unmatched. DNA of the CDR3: TGTGCCAGCAGCCCGGGACTAGCGGTTGTTGGCGATGAGCAGTTCTTC. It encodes CASSPGLAVVGDEQFF. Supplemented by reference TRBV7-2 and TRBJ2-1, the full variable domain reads GAGVSQSPSNKVTEKGKDVELRCDPISGHTALYWYRQSLGQGLEFLIYFQGNSAPDKSGLPSDRFSAERTGGSVSTLTIQRTQQEDSAVYLCASSPGLAVVGDEQFFGPGTRLTVL.

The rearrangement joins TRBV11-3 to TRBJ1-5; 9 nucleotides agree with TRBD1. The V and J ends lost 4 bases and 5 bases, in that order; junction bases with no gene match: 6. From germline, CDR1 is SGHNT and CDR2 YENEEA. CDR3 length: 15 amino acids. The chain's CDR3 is CASSSGRTGDQPQHF. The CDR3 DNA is TGTGCCAGCAGCTCCGGTCGGACAGGGGATCAGCCCCAGCATTTT.

The CDR3 here is CASSSGTRENQPQHF. In nucleotides, the CDR3 is TGTGCCAGCAGCTCCGGGACACGGGAAAATCAGCCCCAGCATTTT. The rearrangement uses TRBV7-2 and TRBJ1-5, with D possibly matching TRBD1 (6 bases). This CDR3 spans 15 amino acids. Trimming pared 4 bases from V and 4 bases from J, leaving 14 bases between. Germline V gene data show CDR1 as SGHTA and CDR2 as FQGNSA.

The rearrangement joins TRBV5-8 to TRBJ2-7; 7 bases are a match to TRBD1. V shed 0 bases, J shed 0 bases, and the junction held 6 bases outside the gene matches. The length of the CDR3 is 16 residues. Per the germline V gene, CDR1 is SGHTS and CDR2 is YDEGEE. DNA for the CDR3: TGTGCCAGCAGCTTGGCCGCGGCAGGGGGCTCCTACGAGCAGTACTTC. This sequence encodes CASSLAAAGGSYEQYF. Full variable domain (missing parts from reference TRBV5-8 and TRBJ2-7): EAGVTQSPTHLIKTRGQQATLRCSPISGHTSVYWYQQALGLGLQFLLWYDEGEERNRGNFPPRFSGRQFPNYSSELNVNALELEDSALYLCASSLAAAGGSYEQYFGPGTRLTVT.

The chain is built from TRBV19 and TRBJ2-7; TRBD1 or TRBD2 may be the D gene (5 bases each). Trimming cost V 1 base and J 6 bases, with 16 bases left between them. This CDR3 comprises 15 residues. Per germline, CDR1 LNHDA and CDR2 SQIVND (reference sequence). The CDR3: CASSIAPTGTGEQYF. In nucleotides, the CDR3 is TGTGCCAGTAGTATAGCCCCGACTGGGACGGGCGAGCAGTACTTC.

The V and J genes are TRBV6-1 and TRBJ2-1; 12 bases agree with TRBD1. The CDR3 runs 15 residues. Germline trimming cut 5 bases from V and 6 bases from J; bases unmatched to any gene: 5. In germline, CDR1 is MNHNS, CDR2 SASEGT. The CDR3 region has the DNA TGTGCCAGCAGTACGGGACAGGGGGCATTCAATGAGCAGTTCTTC. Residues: CASSTGQGAFNEQFF.

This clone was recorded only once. CDR3 sequence reads: CSALGQGAWGYTF. The CDR3 DNA sequence: TGCAGCGCCCTGGGCCAGGGGGCATGGGGCTACACCTTC. The V and J genes are TRBV29-1 and TRBJ1-2, with 8 bases identical to TRBD1. CDR3 length: 13 amino acids. Germline V lookup: CDR1 SQVTM, CDR2 ANQGSEA. J gave up 8 bases and V 7 bases, and 12 bases lay outside the gene matches.

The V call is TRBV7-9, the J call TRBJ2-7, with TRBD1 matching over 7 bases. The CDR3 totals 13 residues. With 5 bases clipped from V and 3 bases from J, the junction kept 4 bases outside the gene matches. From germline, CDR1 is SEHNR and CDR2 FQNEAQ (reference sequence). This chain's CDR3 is CASSQGQNYEQYF. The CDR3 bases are TGTGCCAGCAGCCAGGGACAGAACTACGAGCAGTACTTC.

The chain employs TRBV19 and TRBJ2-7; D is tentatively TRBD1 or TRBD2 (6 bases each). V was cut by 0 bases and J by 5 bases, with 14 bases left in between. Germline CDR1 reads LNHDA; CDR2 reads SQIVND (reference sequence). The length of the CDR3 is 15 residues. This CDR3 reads CASSIEARGLDEQYF. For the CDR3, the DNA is TGTGCCAGTAGTATAGAGGCTCGGGGGCTCGACGAGCAGTACTTC.

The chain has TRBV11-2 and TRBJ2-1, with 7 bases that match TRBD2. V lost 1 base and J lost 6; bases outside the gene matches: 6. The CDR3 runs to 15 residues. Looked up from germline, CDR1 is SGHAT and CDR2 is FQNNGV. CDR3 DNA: TGTGCCAGCAGCTTAGGGGCGGGAGTGGCCAATGAGCAGTTCTTC. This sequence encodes CASSLGAGVANEQFF. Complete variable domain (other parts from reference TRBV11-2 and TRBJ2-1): EAGVAQSPRYKIIEKRQSVAFWCNPISGHATLYWYQQILGQGPKLLIQFQNNGVVDDSQLPKDRFSAERLKGVDSTLKIQPAKLEDSAVYLCASSLGAGVANEQFFGPGTRLTVL.

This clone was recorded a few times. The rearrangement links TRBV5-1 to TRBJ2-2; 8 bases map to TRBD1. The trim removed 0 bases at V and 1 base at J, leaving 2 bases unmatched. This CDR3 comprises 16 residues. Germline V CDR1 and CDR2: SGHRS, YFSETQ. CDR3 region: CASSLAGTGNTGELFF. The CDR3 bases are TGCGCCAGCAGCTTGGCCGGGACAGGGAACACCGGGGAGCTGTTTTTT.

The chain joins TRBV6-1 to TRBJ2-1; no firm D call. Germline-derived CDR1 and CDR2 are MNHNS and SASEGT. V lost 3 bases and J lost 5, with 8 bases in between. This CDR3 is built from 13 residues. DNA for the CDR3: TGTGCCAGCAGTGAGGGCCGGGACAATGAGCAGTTCTTC. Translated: CASSEGRDNEQFF.

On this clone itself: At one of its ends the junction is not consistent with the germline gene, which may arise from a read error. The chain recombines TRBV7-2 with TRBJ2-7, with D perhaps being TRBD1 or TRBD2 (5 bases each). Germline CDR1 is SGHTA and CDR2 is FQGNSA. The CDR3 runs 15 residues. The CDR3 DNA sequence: TGTGCCAGCAGCTTCGACATGTCAGGGATGGGGGAGCGGTACTTC. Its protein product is CASSFDMSGMGERYF.

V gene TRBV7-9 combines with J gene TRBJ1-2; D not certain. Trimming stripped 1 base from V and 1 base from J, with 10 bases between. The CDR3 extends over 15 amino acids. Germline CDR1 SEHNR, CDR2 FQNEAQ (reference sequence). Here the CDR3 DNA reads TGTGCCAGCAGCTTAGAAGGAGGGAGTAACTATGGCTACACCTTC. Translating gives CASSLEGGSNYGYTF.

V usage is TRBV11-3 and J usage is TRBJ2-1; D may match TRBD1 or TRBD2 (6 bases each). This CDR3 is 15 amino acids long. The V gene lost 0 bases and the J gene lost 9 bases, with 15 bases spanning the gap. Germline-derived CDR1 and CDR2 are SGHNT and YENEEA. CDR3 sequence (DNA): TGTGCCAGCAGCTTAGATCAGTCCGGGGGCACTGAGCAGTTCTTC. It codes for CASSLDQSGGTEQFF.

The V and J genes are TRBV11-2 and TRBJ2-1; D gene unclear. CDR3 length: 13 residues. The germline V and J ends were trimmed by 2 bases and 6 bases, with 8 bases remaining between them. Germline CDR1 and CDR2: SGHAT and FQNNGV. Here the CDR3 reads CASSLTLGNEQFF. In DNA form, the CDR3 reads TGTGCCAGCAGCTTAACTCTCGGCAATGAGCAGTTCTTC.

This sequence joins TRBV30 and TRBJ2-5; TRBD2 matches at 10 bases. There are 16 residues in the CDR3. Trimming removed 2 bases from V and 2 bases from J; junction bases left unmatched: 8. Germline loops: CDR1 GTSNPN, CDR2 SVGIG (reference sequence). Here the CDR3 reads CAWSPLAGDRQETQYF. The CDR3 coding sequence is TGTGCCTGGAGTCCCCTAGCGGGAGATAGACAAGAGACCCAGTACTTC.

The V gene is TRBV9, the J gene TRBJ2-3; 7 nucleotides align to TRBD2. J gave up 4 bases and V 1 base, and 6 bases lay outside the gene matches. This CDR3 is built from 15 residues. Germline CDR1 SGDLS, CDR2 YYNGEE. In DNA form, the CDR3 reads TGTGCCAGCAGCGTACACGGCGGGAGCGCAGATACGCAGTATTTT. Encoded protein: CASSVHGGSADTQYF.

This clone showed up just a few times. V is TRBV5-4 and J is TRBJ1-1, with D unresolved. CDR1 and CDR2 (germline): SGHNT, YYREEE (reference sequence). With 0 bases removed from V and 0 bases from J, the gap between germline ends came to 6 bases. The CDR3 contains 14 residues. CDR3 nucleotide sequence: TGTGCCAGCAGCTTGGTGGGTATGAACACTGAAGCTTTCTTT. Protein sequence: CASSLVGMNTEAFF.

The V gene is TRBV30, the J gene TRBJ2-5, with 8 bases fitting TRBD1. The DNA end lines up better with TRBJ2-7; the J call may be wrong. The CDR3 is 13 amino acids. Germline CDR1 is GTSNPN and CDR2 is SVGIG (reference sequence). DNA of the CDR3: TGTGCCTGGAGTATGGGGACAGGTTACGAGCAGTACTTC. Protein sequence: CAWSMGTGYEQYF.

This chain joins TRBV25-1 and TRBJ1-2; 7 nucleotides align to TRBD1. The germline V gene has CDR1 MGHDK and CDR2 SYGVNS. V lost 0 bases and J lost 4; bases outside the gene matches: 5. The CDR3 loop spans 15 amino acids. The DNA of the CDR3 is TGTGCCAGCAGTGAATATCCAGGGGGTGGCTATGGCTACACCTTC. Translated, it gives CASSEYPGGGYGYTF.

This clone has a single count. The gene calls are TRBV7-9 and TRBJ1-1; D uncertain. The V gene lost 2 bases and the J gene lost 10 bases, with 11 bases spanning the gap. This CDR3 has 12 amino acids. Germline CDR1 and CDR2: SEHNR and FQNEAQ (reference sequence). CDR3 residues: CASSLSLGVAFF. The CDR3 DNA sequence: TGTGCCAGCAGCTTATCTCTCGGTGTAGCTTTCTTT. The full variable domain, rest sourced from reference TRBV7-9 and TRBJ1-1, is DTGVSQNPRHKITKRGQNVTFRCDPISEHNRLYWYRQTLGQGPEFLTYFQNEAQLEKSRLLSDRFSAERPKGSFSTLEIQRTEQGDSAMYLCASSLSLGVAFFGQGTRLTVV.

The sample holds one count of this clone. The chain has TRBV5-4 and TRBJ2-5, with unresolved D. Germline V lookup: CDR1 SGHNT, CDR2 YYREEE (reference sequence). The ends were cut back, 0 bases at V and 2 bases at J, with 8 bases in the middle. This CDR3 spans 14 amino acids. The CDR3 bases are TGTGCCAGCAGCTTGGTGGAGACGCAAGAGACCCAGTACTTC. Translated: CASSLVETQETQYF.

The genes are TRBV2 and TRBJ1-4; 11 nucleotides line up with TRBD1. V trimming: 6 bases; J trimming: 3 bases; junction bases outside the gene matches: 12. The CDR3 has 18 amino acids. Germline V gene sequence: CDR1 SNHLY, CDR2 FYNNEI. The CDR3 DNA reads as TGTGCCAGCAGCCGGGACAGGGGGAACTTGGGCGCTAATGAAAAACTGTTTTTT. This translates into CASSRDRGNLGANEKLFF.

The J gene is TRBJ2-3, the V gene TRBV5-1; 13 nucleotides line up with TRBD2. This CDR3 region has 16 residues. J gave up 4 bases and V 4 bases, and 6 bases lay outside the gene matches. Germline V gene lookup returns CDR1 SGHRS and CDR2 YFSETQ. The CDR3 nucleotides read TGCGCCAGCAGCCCGGGACTAGCGGGATTGGCAGATACGCAGTATTTT. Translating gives CASSPGLAGLADTQYF.

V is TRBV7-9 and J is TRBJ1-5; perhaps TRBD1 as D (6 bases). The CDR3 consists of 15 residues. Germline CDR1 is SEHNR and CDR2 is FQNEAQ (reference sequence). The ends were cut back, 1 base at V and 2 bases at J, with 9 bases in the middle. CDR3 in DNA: TGTGCCAGCAGCTTAGGAGGGGGGGGCAATCAGCCCCAGCATTTT. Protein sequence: CASSLGGGGNQPQHF.

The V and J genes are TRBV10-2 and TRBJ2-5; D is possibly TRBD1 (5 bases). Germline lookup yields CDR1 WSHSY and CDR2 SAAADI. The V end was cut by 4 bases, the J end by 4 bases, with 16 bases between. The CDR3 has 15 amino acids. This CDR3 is CASSVSTGSPETQYF. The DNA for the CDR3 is TGCGCCAGCAGTGTTAGTACAGGATCCCCAGAGACCCAGTACTTC.

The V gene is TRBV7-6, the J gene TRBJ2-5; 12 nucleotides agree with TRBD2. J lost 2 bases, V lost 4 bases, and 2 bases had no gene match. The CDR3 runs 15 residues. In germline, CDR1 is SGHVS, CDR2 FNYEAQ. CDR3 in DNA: TGTGCCAGCAGCTGGACTAGCGGGGTACAAGAGACCCAGTACTTC. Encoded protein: CASSWTSGVQETQYF.

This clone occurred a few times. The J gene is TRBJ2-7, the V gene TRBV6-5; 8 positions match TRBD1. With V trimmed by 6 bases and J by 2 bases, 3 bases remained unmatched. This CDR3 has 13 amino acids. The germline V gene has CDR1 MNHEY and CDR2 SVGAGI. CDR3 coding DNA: TGTGCCAGCAGGGGGACAGGCCCCTACGAGCAGTACTTC. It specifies CASRGTGPYEQYF.